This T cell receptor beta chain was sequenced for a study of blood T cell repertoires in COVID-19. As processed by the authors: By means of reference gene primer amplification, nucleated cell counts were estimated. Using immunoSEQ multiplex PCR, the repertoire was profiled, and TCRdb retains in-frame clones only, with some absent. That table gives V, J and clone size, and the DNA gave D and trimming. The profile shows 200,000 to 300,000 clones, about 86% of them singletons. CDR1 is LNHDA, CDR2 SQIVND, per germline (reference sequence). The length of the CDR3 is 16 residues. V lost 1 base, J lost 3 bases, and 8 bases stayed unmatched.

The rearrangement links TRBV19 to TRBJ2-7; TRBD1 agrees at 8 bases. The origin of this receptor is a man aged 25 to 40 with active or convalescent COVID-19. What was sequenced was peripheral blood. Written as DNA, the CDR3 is TGTGCCAGTAGTATAGGGTTCGGGACAGGCCACTACGAGCAGTACTTC. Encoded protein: CASSIGFGTGHYEQYF.